The 9 T cell receptor beta chains reported below all come from one sample, sequenced in a study of blood T cell repertoires in COVID-19. This table comes from immunoSEQ multiplex PCR, and its TCRdb copy is limited to in-frame clones, with some not included. Seen here are 150,000 or so clones, 65% to 85% observed once, and the top ten hold around 5%. The sample taken for sequencing was PBMCs or T cells enriched from blood (not recorded which). The source of these receptors is a man aged 65-85 years who had been exposed to COVID-19.

This clone was counted between two and nine times. The chain's CDR3 is CASSLASRQGNSPLHF. The CDR3 DNA is TGCGCCAGCAGCTTGGCCTCGCGGCAGGGGAATTCACCCCTCCACTTT. The V call is TRBV5-1, the J call TRBJ1-6; a weak D match, TRBD1 (6 bases). The CDR3 contains 16 residues. From germline, CDR1 is SGHRS and CDR2 YFSETQ. V was cut by 0 bases and J by 7 bases, with 14 bases left in between.

This chain joins TRBV5-4 and TRBJ1-2, with TRBD1 matching 9 bases. This CDR3 has 15 amino acids. V dropped 4 bases and J dropped 6; count of bases not matched to a gene: 10. CDR1 and CDR2 (germline): SGHNT, YYREEE (reference sequence). The CDR3 spells CASSLGDREGDGYTF. The CDR3 bases are TGTGCCAGCAGCCTAGGGGACAGGGAGGGCGATGGCTACACCTTC.

V usage is TRBV19 and J usage is TRBJ1-2; TRBD1 aligns across 7 bases. J gave up 7 bases and V 6 bases, and 11 bases lay outside the gene matches. Germline CDR1 is LNHDA and CDR2 is SQIVND (reference sequence). The CDR3 totals 14 residues. The CDR3 region is CASSRRTGRSGYTF. Here the CDR3 DNA reads TGTGCCAGTAGCCGAAGGACAGGCCGGAGTGGCTACACCTTC.

The genes are TRBV2 and TRBJ1-1; 8 nucleotides align to TRBD1. The junction had 5 bases not matched to a gene; V was cut back by 6 bases and J by 5 bases. The CDR3 has 13 residues. Germline CDR1 reads SNHLY; CDR2 reads FYNNEI. This CDR3 is CASRGQVGTEAFF. The DNA for the CDR3 is TGTGCCAGCAGGGGACAGGTGGGAACTGAAGCTTTCTTT.

J is TRBJ2-5 and V is TRBV27; TRBD1 is a possible D gene (5 bases). The CDR3 is 14 amino acids. Germline V CDR1 and CDR2: MNHEY, SMNVEV (reference sequence). Trimming removed 6 bases from V and 3 bases from J, with 14 bases in between. The CDR3 region is CASSYRLGKETQYF. The CDR3 DNA is TGTGCCAGCAGCTACAGGTTGGGGAAAGAGACCCAGTACTTC.

The V and J genes are TRBV4-1 and TRBJ1-2, with 7 bases that match TRBD1. Trimming cost V 4 bases and J 6 bases; bases outside gene matches: 14. CDR3 length equals 16 residues. The germline gives CDR1 MGHRA, CDR2 YSYEKL. The CDR3 bases are TGCGCCAGCAGCCCAGGGACAGAAGTCGGGTTGAATGGCTACACCTTC. It codes for CASSPGTEVGLNGYTF.

The rearrangement links TRBV2 to TRBJ1-1, with D possibly TRBD1 on 5 matching bases. This CDR3 is built from 13 residues. Germline V lookup: CDR1 SNHLY, CDR2 FYNNEI. Trimming cost V 6 bases and J 4 bases, with 12 bases left between them. CDR3 coding DNA: TGTGCCAGCAGGGGTCAGGGAGGCACTGAAGCTTTCTTT. Its translation: CASRGQGGTEAFF.

V gene TRBV28 combines with J gene TRBJ2-7; 8 bases agree with TRBD2. The CDR3 runs to 16 residues. Germline assignment: CDR1 MDHEN and CDR2 SYDVKM. Trimming took 6 bases from V and 4 from J; bases not matched to a gene: 14. The CDR3: CASSRYLSGRGYEQYF. The CDR3 DNA sequence: TGTGCCAGCAGCCGATACCTGAGCGGGAGAGGTTACGAGCAGTACTTC.

The V and J genes are TRBV5-1 and TRBJ2-7; 11 positions agree with TRBD1. V shed 3 bases and J 2 bases; nucleotides not matched to a gene: 1. The CDR3 extends over 14 amino acids. Germline V CDR1 and CDR2: SGHRS, YFSETQ. DNA of the CDR3: TGCGCCAGCAGCTGGGGACAGGGGGCCTACGAGCAGTACTTC. It codes for CASSWGQGAYEQYF. Full variable domain (missing parts from reference TRBV5-1 and TRBJ2-7): KAGVTQTPRYLIKTRGQQVTLSCSPISGHRSVSWYQQTPGQGLQFLFEYFSETQRNKGNFPGRFSGRQFSNSRSEMNVSTLELGDSALYLCASSWGQGAYEQYFGPGTRLTVT.